These 5 T cell receptor beta chains were all obtained from the same sample, sequenced in a study of T cell clonality in common variable immunodeficiency. Sequencing used immunoSEQ multiplex PCR; TCRdb keeps in-frame clones, though not all of them. This sample has fewer than 50,000 clones, each found more than once. The material sequenced was peripheral blood mononuclear cells. The source is a person aged 18-70 years in good health.

This clone was recorded many times. CDR3 protein: CASSVLTGANTGELFF. The part of the CDR3 DNA that was read is TGTGCCAGTAGTGTACTAACAGGGGCGAACACCGGGGAG. This rearrangement joins TRBV19 to TRBJ2-2; TRBD1 matches 7 bases. The read falls 3 residues short of the CDR3 end, and the missing part is taken from the germline J gene. Per the germline V gene, CDR1 is LNHDA and CDR2 is SQIVND (reference sequence). After removal of 5 bases from V and 0 bases from J, the junction contained 6 bases not matched to a gene. The CDR3 contains 16 residues.

The table lists this clone with many counts. The read halts 3 residues ahead of the CDR3 end, with the missing end drawn from the germline J gene. This sequence joins TRBV6-2 or TRBV6-3 and TRBJ2-1; 13 nucleotides line up with TRBD2. The CDR3 length is 13 residues. CDR1 is MNHEY, CDR2 SVGEGT, per germline. The junction had 1 base not matched to a gene; V was cut back by 6 bases and J by 8 bases. The CDR3 is CASRLAGGYEQFF. The sequenced part of the CDR3 DNA is TGTGCCAGCAGACTAGCGGGAGGGTATGAG.

Ten or more counts support this clone. The CDR3 sequence: CASSSDRLEAFF. The part of the CDR3 DNA that was read is TGTGCCAGCAGCTCGGACAGGCTTGAA. V gene TRBV5-4 combines with J gene TRBJ1-1, with 7 bases fitting TRBD1. Read sequence stops 3 residues before the CDR3 end, and the germline J gene provides the missing end. This CDR3 spans 12 amino acids. The J segment lost 7 bases and the V segment lost 3 bases, leaving 3 bases of the junction unmatched. Germline-derived CDR1 and CDR2 are SGHNT and YYREEE (reference sequence).

Comments on this clone: Sequencing ends 3 residues short of the CDR3 end; the germline J gene provides the rest. The gene calls are TRBV5-4 and TRBJ2-5; 12 bases agree with TRBD2. This CDR3 contains 16 residues. Germline V gene lookup returns CDR1 SGHNT and CDR2 YYREEE (reference sequence). Trimming at V came to 3 bases and at J to 5 bases, leaving 8 bases not matched to a gene. CDR3 sequence reads: CASSSRLAGVEETQYF. The sequenced part of the CDR3 DNA is TGTGCCAGCAGCTCACGACTAGCGGGAGTGGAGGAGACC. The complete variable domain, with remaining parts taken from reference TRBV5-4 and TRBJ2-5, reads ETGVTQSPTHLIKTRGQQVTLRCSSQSGHNTVSWYQQALGQGPQFIFQYYREEENGRGNFPPRFSGLQFPNYSSELNVNALELDDSALYLCASSSRLAGVEETQYFGPGTRLLVL.

This clone was seen many times. The CDR3 goes on 3 residues after the read ends, and that part is filled in from the germline J gene. V and J are TRBV6-1 and TRBJ2-1; 8 bases match TRBD2. The V segment lost 4 bases and the J segment 0 bases; nucleotides outside the gene matches: 5. Per the germline V gene, CDR1 is MNHNS and CDR2 is SASEGT. This CDR3 is built from 16 residues. The CDR3 bases that were read are TGTGCCAGCAGTGCCGGGAGCGGGAGCTCCTACAATGAG. This encodes CASSAGSGSSYNE. The CDR3, in full, reads CASSAGSGSSYNEQFF.